The present T cell receptor (beta chain) was sequenced within a study of cytomegalovirus exposure and HLA in healthy donors. Primers included in the PCR were 60 Vbeta and 13 Jbeta primers. Data came from immunoSEQ multiplex PCR; TCRdb stores just in-frame clones and leaves some out. The repertoire table contains 70,000 to 90,000 clones. The CDR3 consists of 14 residues. The V and J ends lost 10 bases and 5 bases respectively, with 20 bases between them. From germline, CDR1 is MNHEY and CDR2 SVGAGI. The receptor's source is a man between 18 and 29 years old in good health and CMV-seropositive. V is TRBV6-5 and J is TRBJ2-5; D perhaps matches TRBD2 (7 bases). The source material was PBMCs. CDR3 region: CATLGGGSGETQYF. CDR3 nucleotide sequence: TGTGCCACCCTGGGGGGGGGCTCGGGGGAGACCCAGTACTTC.